This TCR beta chain emerged from a study of neurological immune-mediated disorders (dated 2019 in TCRdb). About the full investigation: Among the approximately 34 multiple sclerosis patients, relapsing-remitting MS was present in approximately 31 and secondary progressive MS was present in 3. The study compared peripheral blood TCR-beta repertoires of HTLV-I-associated myelopathy (HAM/TSP) patients, multiple sclerosis patients and healthy controls using UMI-based sequencing. The 90 to 120 TCR-beta libraries covered PBMC samples along with longitudinal samples, technical triplicates, and paired sorted CD4+ and CD8+ T-cell subsets. The cohort comprised roughly 69 subjects: some 15 HAM/TSP patients, some 35 multiple sclerosis patients and around 20 healthy controls. Paper-wide results and their limitations: In a phylogenetic analysis, the repertoires of 18 out of 34 MS patients fell into a single cluster of related CDR3 sequences, pointing to a possible signature at the repertoire level. The MS cluster showed no association with clinical or MRI features, and the authors stated that larger cohorts are needed. TCR clonal expansion was greatest in HAM/TSP patients and smallest in MS patients, who ranked below even healthy controls. No identical CDR3 amino acid sequences were shared among expanded clones across subjects, suggesting private TCR-beta repertoires in all groups.

For unsorted PBMC libraries, 2 million PBMCs were used after storage in RNAlater at -80 degrees C until RNA extraction. The multiple sclerosis patients were enrolled in a US clinical protocol that evaluated disease progression with magnetic resonance imaging. Peripheral blood was subjected to Ficoll-Hypaque density gradient centrifugation to isolate PBMCs, which were then cryopreserved in liquid nitrogen. cDNA was synthesized by template-switch 5'RACE using a primer with a 10-nucleotide random unique molecular identifier that tagged each TCR transcript. Over 180 million TCR-beta sequences, covering 15-18 subjects, were produced in each sequencing run. The RNeasy kit was used to extract total RNA. The KAPA Real-time Library Amplification kit was used to amplify TCR-beta VDJ regions with primers for the TCR constant region and the 5'RACE anchor. Sample indexes and Illumina adaptors were added in a first PCR, and a second PCR then increased library yield. The roughly 650 bp TCR product was size-selected on a 2% E-gel SizeSelection system after Ampure bead purification. Before pooling, library quality was assessed on a Bioanalyzer, concentration was determined with Qubit, and library quantification was performed with the Kapa Library Quantification kit. An Illumina HiSeq 2500 sequenced the libraries paired-end 2 x 150 bp. To increase sequence diversity, roughly 24-32% phiX was spiked into each library pool. On the study's bioinformatics: The quality-filtered reads were processed with the UMI-based MiGEC pipeline, whose error correction step removed more than 75% of the raw TCR sequences. IMGT germline references were used for alignment of VDJ genes, and clonotypes were defined by a unique CDR3 amino acid sequence together with V-J genes. VDJtools evaluated clonal expansion, Shannon diversity and CDR3 relatedness (CalcPairwiseDistances, ClusterSamples); CLCbio workbench built phylogenetic trees. A clone was classed as expanded if it had 8 or more unique UMIs, a cutoff based on coefficient-of-variation modelling across technical triplicates. TCRdb trimmed the raw reads at Q25, called clones with MiXCR and kept productive beta chains. Entries are consolidated by CDR3 protein sequence, retaining the most common genes and DNA. What appears here as the V and J calls and clone size reflects TCRdb's work, not the paper's. A total of roughly 45,000 distinct CDR3 sequences appear in this sample, 2.5% to 3.5% of them only once. The biggest ten clones account for about 15% of the sample.

This clonotype was seen many times. The target of this receptor is not known. No qualities accompany the bases; no much larger clone lies one base away. The CDR3 sequence holds 16 residues, the cysteine and phenylalanine included. Solely the CDR3 DNA is kept, with 48 bases framed from the first base. V loses 2 bases, J loses 5 bases, and the germline ends lie 16 bases apart. From the germline V gene, CDR1 is MNHEY and CDR2 is SVGAGI. The chain is made from TRBV6-5 and TRBJ2-4; TRBD1 might be the D gene, on 7 matching bases. The sequenced sample was PBMCs. This receptor was identified in a woman between 45 and 60 years old with multiple sclerosis. DNA sequence: TGTGCCAGCAGTTACCTACCCCAGGGGGGCCAAAACATTCAGTACTTC. It translates as CASSYLPQGGQNIQYF.